This TCR beta chain originates from a study of blood T cell repertoires in COVID-19 (dated by TCRdb to 2020 to 2021). A note on the overall study: The collaborator samples originated in the United States, Italy and Spain and spanned the acute and convalescent phases of COVID-19. The prospective study material was composed of cDNA or gDNA derived from T cells, B-cell-depleted T cells, or PBMCs. Subjects who had been exposed to COVID-19, were actively infected with it, or had recovered from it provided the deeply sampled blood TCRbeta repertoires that made up the dataset. The repertoires were released in a freely available public database intended as a resource for research on the immune response to SARS-CoV-2. The samples were drawn from the first 160 participants of the ongoing ImmuneRACE study and from under 1,500 subjects provided by 6 global collaborators. Nearly every sample came with metadata listing a de-identified subject ID, COVID-19 status, age in years and sex. Where available, HLA class I and class II types were taken from metadata supplied by the sample provider and were not determined by assay-based typing.

Broad study findings and their caveats: Clinical and demographic metadata were provided uncurated, with the amount varying by source and participant.

V loses 5 bases at its end and J loses 3 bases; junction bases beyond the gene matches: 3. CDR3 length: 14 amino acids, cysteine to phenylalanine. The CDR3 DNA has 42 bases and is translated from base 1. Reading the germline V gene gives CDR1 SGHTA and CDR2 FQGTGA. The immunoSEQ Assay, a bias-controlled multiplex PCR, was used to amplify TCRbeta CDR3 regions from genomic DNA. As for how the authors treated the data: The number of nucleated cells in each sample was estimated by amplification of reference gene primers within the assay. Sequence reads were collapsed and filtered to measure the absolute abundance of every unique TCRbeta CDR3 rearrangement. For each sample, productive Simpson clonality was calculated as the square root of Simpson's diversity index over productive rearrangements. Entries here come from immuneACCESS through TCRdb and include only in-frame sequences with V and J called. Some clones fail to appear in such tables; in the studies checked, an unresolved V gene covers under half of the shortfall, and the cause of the remainder is unknown. The DNA gave D and trimming, while V, J and clone size come from that table. This sample lists around 140,000 clones; 80% to 90% were detected once. The ten largest clonotypes hold around 15% of the sample.

In Seattle, one collaborating source enrolled patients while the infection was active and tracked those patients longitudinally over the course of disease. Each collaborating institution followed its own protocols to collect whole blood in K2EDTA tubes. For TCRbeta analysis, collaborators shipped samples in one of three forms: frozen whole blood, isolated PBMCs, or DNA extracted from either of those sample types. Details on this clone: Its recognized antigen is unknown. No per-base quality is available; no much larger clone lies one base away.

The origin of this receptor is a man aged 18 to 35 with COVID-19, enrolled during active disease. The sample consisted of peripheral blood. The chain uses TRBV7-3 and TRBJ2-3, and TRBD2 aligns with 9 junction nucleotides. The sequenced DNA: TGTGCCAGCAGCCAGGGACTAGCTACAGATACGCAGTATTTT. This is translated as CASSQGLATDTQYF.